This T cell receptor (beta chain) was profiled in a study of OX40 agonist ivuxolimab in advanced cancers. About the research overall: With a range of roughly 20 to 85, age averaged about 59 years, and around 80% were male. Broader study findings: Expanded clones were, on average, more numerous in CD8+ T cells than in CD4+.

Of note for this clone: What it recognizes is unknown.

The V and J ends lost 7 bases and 4 bases respectively, with 10 bases between them. Looked up from germline, CDR1 is MNHEY and CDR2 is SMNVEV (reference sequence). This CDR3 has 12 residues. Produced via immunoSEQ multiplex PCR; TCRdb's table is partial and in-frame only. This sample has roughly 26,000 clones, with over 70% found just once. Specimen: CD4+ or CD8+ T cells sorted from blood, collected in a trial of the OX40 agonist ivuxolimab. This TCR was sampled from an adult with an advanced solid tumor such as melanoma, head and neck, liver or kidney cancer. The chain recombines TRBV27 with TRBJ1-1; D remains ambiguous. The CDR3 loop reads CASTGRGTEAFF. As DNA, the CDR3 is TGTGCCAGCACCGGGCGGGGCACTGAAGCTTTCTTT.